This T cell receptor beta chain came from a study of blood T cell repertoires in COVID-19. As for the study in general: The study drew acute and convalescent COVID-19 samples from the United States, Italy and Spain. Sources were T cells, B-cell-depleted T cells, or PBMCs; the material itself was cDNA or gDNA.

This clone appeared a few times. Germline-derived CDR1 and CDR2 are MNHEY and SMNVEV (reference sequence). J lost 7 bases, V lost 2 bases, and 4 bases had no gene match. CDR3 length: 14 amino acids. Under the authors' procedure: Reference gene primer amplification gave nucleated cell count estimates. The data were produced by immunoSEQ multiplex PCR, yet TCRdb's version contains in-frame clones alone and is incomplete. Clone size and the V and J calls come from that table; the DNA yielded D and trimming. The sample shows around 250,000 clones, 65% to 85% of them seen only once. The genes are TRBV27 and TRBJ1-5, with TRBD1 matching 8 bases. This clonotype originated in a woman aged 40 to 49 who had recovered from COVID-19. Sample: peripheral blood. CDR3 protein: CASSLDRGGQPQHF. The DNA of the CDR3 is TGTGCCAGCAGTTTAGACAGGGGAGGCCAGCCCCAGCATTTT.